Each of the 31 T cell receptor beta chains below was sequenced from the same sample in a study of blood T cell repertoires in COVID-19. TCRdb's table, derived via immunoSEQ multiplex PCR, lists solely in-frame clones and lacks some. The profile shows 150,000 to 200,000 clones, around 90% of them singletons. Sequenced sample: peripheral blood. All receptors derive from a man in his 60s with acute or convalescent COVID-19.

The chain uses TRBV5-1 and TRBJ1-2; TRBD1 agrees at 7 bases. CDR1 SGHRS and CDR2 YFSETQ come from the germline V gene. The CDR3 contains 13 residues. V lost 4 bases and J lost 6; bases outside the gene matches: 6. The CDR3 DNA is TGCGCCAGCAGCCCAGACAGGGACCATGGCTACACCTTC. Translation: CASSPDRDHGYTF.

To note about this clone: Other DNA sequences in this sample translate to the same CDR3. This chain joins TRBV7-3 and TRBJ2-5; the match to TRBD2 covers 9 bases. V lost 5 bases to trimming and J lost 5 bases; unmatched junction nucleotides: 3. Germline assignment: CDR1 SGHTA and CDR2 FQGTGA. The CDR3 covers 13 residues. CDR3: CASSPSGGETQYF. As DNA, the CDR3 is TGTGCCAGCAGCCCCAGCGGGGGGGAGACCCAGTACTTC.

This clone was seen a single time. This chain uses TRBV19 with TRBJ1-1, with TRBD1 identical over 9 bases. V shed 9 bases, J shed 3 bases, and the junction held 8 bases outside the gene matches. CDR3 size: 14 residues. Germline CDR1 reads LNHDA; CDR2 reads SQIVND (reference sequence). CDR3 in amino acids: CASRDRAFDTEAFF. CDR3 DNA sequence: TGTGCCAGCCGGGACAGGGCTTTTGACACTGAAGCTTTCTTT.

This chain links TRBV18 with TRBJ1-2, with TRBD1 matching over 12 bases. V lost 3 bases to trimming and J lost 8 bases; unmatched junction nucleotides: 4. Germline CDR1 reads KGHSH; CDR2 reads LQKENI. CDR3 size: 14 residues. The CDR3, as DNA: TGTGCCAGCTCACCGGGACAGGGGGCGCAAGGCTACACCTTC. Protein product: CASSPGQGAQGYTF.

The rearrangement joins TRBV29-1 to TRBJ1-5, with a possible D match to TRBD1 (6 bases). V shed 6 bases and J shed 4 bases, with 10 bases lying between them. The CDR3 extends over 12 amino acids. Germline loops: CDR1 SQVTM, CDR2 ANQGSEA. This CDR3 reads CSVRQANQPQHF. The CDR3 DNA follows: TGCAGCGTGCGACAGGCTAATCAGCCCCAGCATTTT.

The rearrangement links TRBV28 to TRBJ1-2; the D gene is possibly TRBD1 (5 bases). The CDR3 runs to 12 residues. The germline gives CDR1 MDHEN, CDR2 SYDVKM. Trimming removed 7 bases from V and 7 bases from J, with 13 bases in between. CDR3 nucleotides: TGTGCCAGCACCGGGGGTGAAGGTGGCTACACCTTC. As protein: CASTGGEGGYTF.

The chain links TRBV27 to TRBJ2-2, with TRBD2 matching 15 bases. The CDR3 covers 18 residues. Trimming cost V 5 bases and J 8 bases; bases outside gene matches: 12. CDR1 is MNHEY and CDR2 is SMNVEV in the germline V gene (reference sequence). CDR3 sequence reads: CASSVGLAGGPYLGELFF. Here the CDR3 DNA reads TGTGCCAGCAGTGTTGGACTAGCGGGAGGGCCGTATTTGGGGGAGCTGTTTTTT.

The chain couples TRBV28 to TRBJ1-2, with 7 positions matching TRBD1. Per the germline V gene, CDR1 is MDHEN and CDR2 is SYDVKM. Trimming took 5 bases from V and 8 from J; bases not matched to a gene: 8. CDR3 size: 13 residues. CDR3 residues: CASSTRQGSGYTF. DNA of the CDR3: TGTGCCAGCAGTACTCGACAGGGTTCGGGCTACACCTTC.

This rearrangement joins TRBV5-1 to TRBJ2-3; perhaps TRBD2 as D (5 bases). Germline CDR1 reads SGHRS; CDR2 reads YFSETQ. V gave up 0 bases and J gave up 2 bases, with 13 bases separating them. The CDR3 is 16 residues long. Here the CDR3 reads CASSLGIGLSTDTQYF. CDR3 sequence (DNA): TGCGCCAGCAGCTTGGGAATCGGACTTTCCACAGATACGCAGTATTTT.

CDR3 in amino acids: CASSEAGTGTYEQYV. The CDR3 coding sequence is TGTGCCAGCAGTGAAGCGGGGACAGGGACCTACGAGCAGTACGTC. The chain recombines TRBV6-1 with TRBJ2-7; 9 nucleotides align to TRBD1. The V gene end was trimmed by 0 bases and the J gene end by 2 bases; junction bases not matched to a gene: 2. Per the germline V gene, CDR1 is MNHNS and CDR2 is SASEGT. The CDR3 length is 15 residues.

This clone occurred once. This sequence joins TRBV3-1 (or the pseudogene TRBV3-2) and TRBJ1-4, with 8 bases aligning to TRBD1. Germline assignment: CDR1 LGHDT and CDR2 YNNKEL (reference sequence). V dropped 6 bases and J dropped 1; count of bases not matched to a gene: 4. CDR3 length equals 15 residues. The CDR3: CASRTGVRTNEKLFF. In nucleotides, the CDR3 is TGTGCCAGCAGGACAGGGGTACGAACTAATGAAAAACTGTTTTTT.

The chain combines TRBV7-9 with TRBJ1-3; 9 bases map to TRBD1. Germline CDR1 SEHNR, CDR2 FQNEAQ (reference sequence). With V trimmed by 10 bases and J by 2 bases, 6 bases remained unmatched. CDR3 size: 14 residues. CDR3 residues: CAIPRQGAGNTIYF. For the CDR3, the DNA is TGTGCCATCCCTCGACAGGGGGCTGGAAACACCATATATTTT. The whole variable domain, filled in from reference TRBV7-9 and TRBJ1-3, reads DTGVSQNPRHKITKRGQNVTFRCDPISEHNRLYWYRQTLGQGPEFLTYFQNEAQLEKSRLLSDRFSAERPKGSFSTLEIQRTEQGDSAMYLCAIPRQGAGNTIYFGEGSWLTVV.

This clone was counted only a few times. This chain links TRBV7-9 with TRBJ1-6; 10 bases agree with TRBD1. Germline trimming cut 1 base from V and 0 bases from J; bases unmatched to any gene: 3. The germline gives CDR1 SEHNR, CDR2 FQNEAQ (reference sequence). The CDR3 contains 18 residues. CDR3 nucleotide sequence: TGTGCCAGCAGCTTAGAGGGACAGGGGCACTCCTATAATTCACCCCTCCACTTT. Protein sequence: CASSLEGQGHSYNSPLHF. The full variable domain, completed using reference TRBV7-9 and TRBJ1-6, is DTGVSQNPRHKITKRGQNVTFRCDPISEHNRLYWYRQTLGQGPEFLTYFQNEAQLEKSRLLSDRFSAERPKGSFSTLEIQRTEQGDSAMYLCASSLEGQGHSYNSPLHFGNGTRLTVT.

The chain has TRBV25-1 and TRBJ2-6; 7 bases align to TRBD1. Per the germline V gene, CDR1 is MGHDK and CDR2 is SYGVNS. CDR3 length: 18 residues. After removal of 1 base from V and 0 bases from J, the junction contained 6 bases not matched to a gene. CDR3 amino acids: CASSESGRGFSGANVLTF. As DNA, the CDR3 is TGTGCCAGCAGTGAATCGGGCAGGGGGTTCTCTGGGGCCAACGTCCTGACTTTC.

This clone was detected only once. The J gene is TRBJ2-5, the V gene TRBV5-1; 11 bases fit TRBD2. The CDR3 has 14 amino acids. With V trimmed by 7 bases and J by 4 bases, 6 bases remained unmatched. Germline lookup yields CDR1 SGHRS and CDR2 YFSETQ. The CDR3, as DNA: TGCGCCAGCCATAGCGGGAGGGCCGGAGAGACCCAGTACTTC. The encoded protein is CASHSGRAGETQYF.

This chain's CDR3 is CASSPGEASGNTIYF. CDR3 DNA sequence: TGCGCCAGCAGCCCCGGGGAGGCCTCTGGAAACACCATATATTTT. The chain recombines TRBV5-1 with TRBJ1-3; D is undetermined. V lost 4 bases and J 0 bases, leaving 11 bases between the germline ends. The CDR3 sequence is 15 residues long. CDR1 is SGHRS, CDR2 YFSETQ, per germline. Full variable domain (outside the CDR3, taken from reference TRBV5-1 and TRBJ1-3): KAGVTQTPRYLIKTRGQQVTLSCSPISGHRSVSWYQQTPGQGLQFLFEYFSETQRNKGNFPGRFSGRQFSNSRSEMNVSTLELGDSALYLCASSPGEASGNTIYFGEGSWLTVV.

This clone occurred once. This chain links TRBV7-3 with TRBJ1-1, with 9 positions matching TRBD1. The CDR3 has 14 residues. The trim removed 5 bases at V and 1 base at J, leaving 2 bases unmatched. Per germline, CDR1 SGHTA and CDR2 FQGTGA. The CDR3 DNA is TGTGCCAGCAGCCCGACAGGGGGGAACACTGAAGCTTTCTTT. Its protein is CASSPTGGNTEAFF.

The CDR3 bases are TGTGCCAGCAGCTTTGGACAGCCCCCTACCTACGAGCAGTACGTC. Encoded protein: CASSFGQPPTYEQYV. V and J are TRBV7-6 and TRBJ2-7; TRBD1 might be the D (6 bases). The CDR3 consists of 15 residues. Trimming shortened V by 3 bases and J by 2 bases, and 14 bases separated the two germline ends. From germline, CDR1 is SGHVS and CDR2 FNYEAQ.

The chain employs TRBV19 and TRBJ2-1; D not certain. The CDR3 totals 14 residues. Germline V CDR1 and CDR2: LNHDA, SQIVND (reference sequence). V lost 5 bases to trimming and J lost 3 bases, with 11 bases between them. CDR3 region: CASSGSLHYNEQFF. The CDR3 DNA is TGTGCCAGTAGTGGCAGTCTGCACTACAATGAGCAGTTCTTC.

V is TRBV24-1 and J is TRBJ2-1, with TRBD2 identical over 10 bases. J lost 8 bases, V lost 4 bases, and 10 bases had no gene match. There are 16 residues in the CDR3. Germline CDR1 and CDR2: KGHDR and SFDVKD. The CDR3 loop reads CATSDPASGSDYEQFF. The CDR3 DNA reads as TGTGCCACCAGTGACCCGGCTAGCGGGAGCGACTATGAGCAGTTCTTC.

This clone was observed a few times. V and J are TRBV27 and TRBJ1-2, with 7 bases that match TRBD1. Germline-derived CDR1 and CDR2 are MNHEY and SMNVEV (reference sequence). The trim removed 4 bases at V and 5 bases at J, leaving 7 bases unmatched. CDR3 size: 14 residues. CDR3 region: CASSYRGVGYGYTF. In DNA form, the CDR3 reads TGTGCCAGCAGTTACAGGGGTGTAGGTTATGGCTACACCTTC.

The V call is TRBV30, the J call TRBJ2-2; TRBD1 matches 10 bases. Unmatched junction bases numbered 3, after V lost 5 bases and J lost 3 bases. This CDR3 contains 14 residues. Germline lookup yields CDR1 GTSNPN and CDR2 SVGIG (reference sequence). The CDR3 region is CAWAGQGYTGELFF. For the CDR3, the DNA is TGTGCCTGGGCGGGACAGGGGTACACCGGGGAGCTGTTTTTT. Together with reference TRBV30 and TRBJ2-2, the CDR3 gives the full variable domain: SQTIHQWPATLVQPVGSPLSLECTVEGTSNPNLYWYRQAAGRGLQLLFYSVGIGQISSEVPQNLSASRPQDRQFILSSKKLLLSDSGFYLCAWAGQGYTGELFFGEGSRLTVL.

The V and J genes are TRBV6-2 or TRBV6-3 and TRBJ2-7, with 8 bases lining up with TRBD2. The J segment lost 3 bases and the V segment lost 3 bases, leaving 13 bases of the junction unmatched. Per germline, CDR1 MNHEY and CDR2 SVGEGT. The CDR3 contains 17 residues. This CDR3 is CASSYRTRTSFVYEQYV. CDR3 nucleotides: TGTGCCAGCAGTTATCGAACCAGGACTAGCTTTGTCTACGAGCAGTACGTC.

The chain joins TRBV29-1 to TRBJ1-2; D is unresolved. The germline CDR1 and CDR2 sequences are SQVTM and ANQGSEA. The length of the CDR3 is 11 residues. V lost 0 bases and J 8 bases, leaving 7 bases between the germline ends. CDR3 coding DNA: TGCAGCGTTGAAGATCGGCGGGGCTACACCTTC. As protein: CSVEDRRGYTF.

The CDR3 DNA reads TGTGCCAGCAGTTTCTTGGGGGGTGGGCAGCCCCAGCATTTT. This gives the protein CASSFLGGGQPQHF. V is TRBV27 and J is TRBJ1-5; TRBD1 is a possible D gene (5 bases). Germline V CDR1 and CDR2: MNHEY, SMNVEV (reference sequence). The CDR3 sequence is 14 residues long. The V end was cut by 3 bases, the J end by 7 bases, with 13 bases between.

This chain connects TRBV5-1 to TRBJ1-4, with a possible D match to TRBD1 (6 bases). With 5 bases removed from V and 4 bases from J, the gap between germline ends came to 15 bases. CDR3 size: 15 residues. Germline loops: CDR1 SGHRS, CDR2 YFSETQ. The DNA for the CDR3 is TGCGCCAGCAGAATGGTAGGACAGAATAATGAAAAACTGTTTTTT. It encodes CASRMVGQNNEKLFF. Drawing the rest from reference TRBV5-1 and TRBJ1-4, the complete variable domain is KAGVTQTPRYLIKTRGQQVTLSCSPISGHRSVSWYQQTPGQGLQFLFEYFSETQRNKGNFPGRFSGRQFSNSRSEMNVSTLELGDSALYLCASRMVGQNNEKLFFGSGTQLSVL.

The gene calls are TRBV11-3 and TRBJ1-1; D is unresolved. Trimming pared 4 bases from V and 6 bases from J, leaving 9 bases between. Germline-derived CDR1 and CDR2 are SGHNT and YENEEA. CDR3 size: 12 residues. Here the CDR3 reads CASSYLSPEAFF. CDR3 sequence (DNA): TGTGCCAGCAGCTACCTATCCCCTGAAGCTTTCTTT.

The chain employs TRBV5-1 and TRBJ2-3; possible D gene TRBD2, 6 bases. V was pared by 4 bases and J by 5 bases, with 14 bases between. There are 14 residues in the CDR3. CDR1 SGHRS and CDR2 YFSETQ come from the germline V gene. CDR3 DNA sequence: TGCGCCAGCAGCCCTGGGACTGCGCGAGATACGCAGTATTTT. Its protein is CASSPGTARDTQYF.

The chain links TRBV7-2 to TRBJ2-7; weak D call: TRBD1 (5 bases). Germline V lookup: CDR1 SGHTA, CDR2 FQGNSA. V was trimmed by 5 bases and J by 6 bases, leaving 17 bases between them. The CDR3 spans 14 residues. CDR3 sequence (DNA): TGTGCCAGCAGCAGAGGCAGCCAGGGCGGCGAGCAGTACGTC. Translation: CASSRGSQGGEQYV.

This clone was found once. The chain couples TRBV13 to TRBJ2-7; no clear D gene. Germline values: CDR1 PRHDT, CDR2 FYEKMQ (reference sequence). The CDR3 runs to 13 residues. V was clipped by 0 bases and J by 2 bases, with 5 bases between them. The CDR3 DNA sequence: TGTGCCAGCAGCTTAGGTCGGGCCTACGAGCAGTACTTC. The encoded protein is CASSLGRAYEQYF.

This chain uses TRBV6-2 or TRBV6-3 with TRBJ1-5, with D hard to call. The V gene's germline CDR1 is MNHEY and CDR2 SVGEGT. CDR3 length: 15 residues. Trimming took 5 bases from V and 2 from J, leaving 13 bases between them. DNA for the CDR3: TGTGCCAGCAGTCGGCCCCCGGGAGGCAATCAGCCCCAGCATTTT. Translated, it gives CASSRPPGGNQPQHF.